This T cell receptor beta chain was found in a study of identical twins. Notes on the study in general: Invariant MAIT and iNKT cells are populations that could partly confound zero-insertion analyses. Carriage of fewer insertions was seen in abundant cord blood beta clonotypes, whereas memory repertoires showed none. Not following the same donors, the study drew its conclusions from cross-sectional statistical analysis.

This clonotype was detected a few times. The antigen is not known. Unique molecular identifiers were present on the cDNA, and a universal primer site came from template switching. One entry per CDR3 protein, called by TCRdb with MiXCR from the 5' RACE reads. This table has 200,000 or so distinct CDR3 sequences, about 7.5% appearing once. These records were also assigned to another study, of yellow fever vaccine responses in identical twins.

The specimen sequenced was memory (CD45RO+) T cells sorted from blood. The origin of this receptor is a young woman in good health.

The CDR3: CASSYSMGPGLAGHIRETQYF. CDR3 DNA: TGTGCCAGCAGTTACTCGATGGGCCCGGGACTAGCGGGACATATCAGGGAGACCCAGTACTTC. The rearrangement links TRBV6-2 or TRBV6-3 to TRBJ2-5; 13 nucleotides line up with TRBD2. CDR1 is MNHEY and CDR2 is SVGEGT in the germline V gene. CDR3 size: 21 residues. V gave up 0 bases and J gave up 5 bases; unmatched junction bases: 18.